The rows below give T cell receptor beta chains drawn from one sample of a study of blood T cell repertoires in COVID-19. Assay: immunoSEQ multiplex PCR; the TCRdb copy retains only in-frame clones and omits some. This sample yields some 78,000 clones, of which 70% to 90% are seen a single time; under 5% belongs to the top ten. The sequenced sample was peripheral blood. These receptors were taken from a woman aged 80 or older with active or convalescent COVID-19. CDR3s include the opening cysteine and the closing phenylalanine or tryptophan. A D gene is named only where the DNA matches it firmly. Clone size is shown for a subset of rows, as once, few, many or a class of expanded clone.

d_call clone_size j_call v_call cdr3_nt cdr3_aa
TRBD2 . TRBJ2-1 TRBV27 TGTGCCAGCAGCCAAATCCGGACTAGCGGCAAAGGTGAGCAGTTCTTC CASSQIRTSGKGEQFF
. . TRBJ2-2 TRBV5-1 TGCGCCAGCAGCATCGGATCGGGGAACACCGGGGAGCTGTTTTTT CASSIGSGNTGELFF
TRBD1 . TRBJ1-5 TRBV2 TGTGCCAGCAGTCCGGGACAGGGTCCTAATCAGCCCCAGCATTTT CASSPGQGPNQPQHF
. . TRBJ2-3 TRBV5-4 TGTGCCAGCAGCTTGGTAATCTCTGGAGGAGGCCTAGATACGCAGTATTTT CASSLVISGGGLDTQYF
. . TRBJ2-3 TRBV5-1 TGCGCCAGCAGCTTCGGGTTTCCTCCAGATACGCAGTATTTT CASSFGFPPDTQYF
TRBD2 . TRBJ2-1 TRBV4-1 TGCGCCAGCAGCAATGGCGGGGGGGCCTACAATGAGCAGTTCTTC CASSNGGGAYNEQFF
. . TRBJ1-1 TRBV3-1/TRBV3-2 TGTGCCAGCAGCCTCAGGGGTGGGATCACTGAAGCTTTCTTT CASSLRGGITEAFF
TRBD2 . TRBJ2-1 TRBV2 TGTGCCAGCAGCGAAGCGGGAGGGCCGGCGGGTGAGCAGTTCTTC CASSEAGGPAGEQFF
TRBD2 few TRBJ2-5 TRBV30 TGTGCCTGGTGGGGGCTAGCGGGGAGGGGGACCCAGTACTTC CAWWGLAGRGTQYF
TRBD2 . TRBJ2-1 TRBV19 TGTGCCTGTAGTACCGGGGGGGGGAGGACTGGGAGGGGTGAGCAGTTCTTC CACSTGGGRTGRGEQFF
. . TRBJ2-1 TRBV2 TGTGCCAGCAGTGAACGAGGGGGCTCCTACAATGAGCAGTTCTTC CASSERGGSYNEQFF